These 18 T cell receptor beta chains were sequenced from one sample in a study of PD-L1 blockade in urothelial cancer. Noted time point: pretreatment peripheral blood. Generated by immunoSEQ multiplex PCR, the TCRdb table keeps only in-frame clones and is missing some. Of 98,000 or so clones in the sample, around 90% were seen once. The source was PBMCs, collected around atezolizumab (anti-PD-L1) treatment. These receptors all stem from a man aged 60 to 69 with urothelial cancer.

The chain uses TRBV9 and TRBJ1-2; 7 bases align to TRBD1. The CDR3 has 13 amino acids. The germline gives CDR1 SGDLS, CDR2 YYNGEE. After removal of 4 bases from V and 4 bases from J, the junction contained 4 bases not matched to a gene. The CDR3 reads CASSPGQVYGYTF. The CDR3 DNA reads TGTGCCAGCAGCCCCGGACAGGTCTATGGCTACACCTTC.

This rearrangement joins TRBV6-5 to TRBJ1-1, with D possibly TRBD1 on 5 matching bases. Germline V gene sequence: CDR1 MNHEY, CDR2 SVGAGI. Trimming left V 6 bases short and J 3 bases short, with 11 bases between. This CDR3 is 13 amino acids long. Here the CDR3 reads CASRRKGYTEAFF. CDR3 nucleotide sequence: TGTGCCAGCAGGCGAAAGGGGTACACTGAAGCTTTCTTT.

The chain couples TRBV4-3 to TRBJ1-4; a weak D match, TRBD1 (6 bases). Germline lookup yields CDR1 LGHNA and CDR2 YSLEER. The CDR3 extends over 15 amino acids. V lost 2 bases to trimming and J lost 2 bases, with 9 bases between them. Written as DNA, the CDR3 is TGCGCCAGCAGCCAAACCCAGGGGACTAATGAAAAACTGTTTTTT. This translates into CASSQTQGTNEKLFF.

To note about this clone: The germline gene is not matched at one end of the junction; a read error may be the cause. The chain uses TRBV29-1 and TRBJ2-5; TRBD2 aligns across 9 bases. CDR3 length: 14 amino acids. Germline V gives CDR1 SQVTM, CDR2 ANQGSEA. The CDR3 DNA is TGCAGCGTAGAAGATACAGGGACTAGCTCGACCCAGTACTTC. This codes for CSVEDTGTSSTQYF.

V gene TRBV30 combines with J gene TRBJ1-4; 7 bases align to TRBD1. Germline V CDR1 and CDR2: GTSNPN, SVGIG (reference sequence). CDR3 length: 17 residues. V lost 3 bases and J lost 8; bases outside the gene matches: 18. CDR3 in amino acids: CAWRVRQGFSRNEKLFF. The CDR3 nucleotides read TGTGCCTGGAGGGTGCGACAGGGATTTAGTAGAAACGAAAAACTGTTTTTT.

V and J are TRBV7-9 and TRBJ2-1, with D possibly matching TRBD2 (5 bases). The CDR3 is made up of 13 amino acids. Germline V CDR1 and CDR2: SEHNR, FQNEAQ (reference sequence). V gave up 4 bases and J gave up 9 bases, with 13 bases separating them. The CDR3 DNA follows: TGTGCCAGCAGCTATCCACTAGGCGGTGAGCAGTTCTTC. It translates to CASSYPLGGEQFF.

The chain uses TRBV27 and TRBJ2-1; 7 nucleotides match TRBD1. The CDR3 has 16 amino acids. The V and J ends lost 2 bases and 4 bases, in that order; junction bases with no gene match: 8. The V gene's germline CDR1 is MNHEY and CDR2 SMNVEV (reference sequence). CDR3 sequence: CASSLLPGQTYNEQFF. In nucleotides, the CDR3 is TGTGCCAGCAGTTTACTCCCGGGACAGACGTACAATGAGCAGTTCTTC.

The V gene is TRBV19, the J gene TRBJ1-2; 7 nucleotides match TRBD1. V lost 6 bases, J lost 4 bases, and 8 bases stayed unmatched. There are 14 residues in the CDR3. Germline V lookup: CDR1 LNHDA, CDR2 SQIVND (reference sequence). The CDR3 bases are TGTGCCAGTAGCAGGCCAGGGGGAGGCTATGGCTACACCTTC. Protein: CASSRPGGGYGYTF.

The chain employs TRBV6-5 and TRBJ2-1; 12 nucleotides agree with TRBD2. The trim removed 6 bases at V and 8 bases at J, leaving 8 bases unmatched. The CDR3 has 15 amino acids. Germline V gives CDR1 MNHEY, CDR2 SVGAGI. The CDR3 spells CASSSASGGAYEQFF. The CDR3 nucleotides are TGTGCCAGCAGCTCTGCTAGCGGGGGGGCGTATGAGCAGTTCTTC.

The gene calls are TRBV28 and TRBJ2-1; D possibly corresponds to TRBD2 (6 bases). CDR3 length: 15 residues. Germline V gene lookup returns CDR1 MDHEN and CDR2 SYDVKM. With 7 bases removed from V and 6 bases from J, the gap between germline ends came to 19 bases. This CDR3 is CASTSPRGGVNEQFF. CDR3 bases: TGTGCCAGCACTTCCCCCCGAGGCGGGGTCAATGAGCAGTTCTTC.

The V call is TRBV5-4, the J call TRBJ1-1; D gene unclear. CDR1 and CDR2 (germline): SGHNT, YYREEE (reference sequence). The CDR3 covers 13 residues. V was shortened by 0 bases and J by 10 bases, with 13 bases between the two germline ends. The CDR3 sequence is CASSLATGGIAFF. The CDR3 DNA is TGTGCCAGCAGCTTGGCAACCGGCGGGATAGCTTTCTTT.

The rearrangement joins TRBV5-6 to TRBJ2-2; 10 bases align to TRBD1. The V segment lost 4 bases and the J segment 6 bases; nucleotides outside the gene matches: 9. The CDR3 totals 16 residues. CDR1 is SGHDT and CDR2 is YYEEEE in the germline V gene. CDR3 region: CASSPKGTGVPGELFF. The CDR3 nucleotides are TGTGCCAGCAGCCCTAAGGGGACAGGGGTACCCGGGGAGCTGTTTTTT.

The chain has TRBV6-6 and TRBJ1-2; 10 nucleotides align to TRBD1. The CDR3 spans 13 residues. Germline trimming cut 5 bases from V and 3 bases from J; bases unmatched to any gene: 0. CDR1 is MNHNY, CDR2 SVGAGI, per germline (reference sequence). The CDR3 nucleotides read TGTGCCAGCAGTGACAGGGGGCACTATGGCTACACCTTC. Its protein is CASSDRGHYGYTF.

V is TRBV29-1 and J is TRBJ1-2, with a possible D match to TRBD1 (5 bases). Per the germline V gene, CDR1 is SQVTM and CDR2 is ANQGSEA. Trimming left V 4 bases short and J 6 bases short, with 12 bases between. This CDR3 has 12 residues. Here the CDR3 DNA reads TGCAGCGTTGTGGGGGGGTCCGATGGCTACACCTTC. The encoded protein is CSVVGGSDGYTF.

The genes are TRBV14 and TRBJ1-1, with D uncertain. CDR1 is SGHDN, CDR2 FVKESK, per germline. V dropped 3 bases and J dropped 2 bases, with 10 bases sitting between them. The CDR3 covers 14 residues. CDR3: CASSHLPTNTEAFF. CDR3 in DNA: TGTGCCAGCAGCCATCTCCCCACTAACACTGAAGCTTTCTTT.

This chain connects TRBV7-2 to TRBJ1-4; maybe TRBD1 (5 bases). This CDR3 contains 15 residues. Germline values: CDR1 SGHTA, CDR2 FQGNSA. Trimming left V 5 bases short and J 8 bases short, with 18 bases between. The CDR3 region is CASSPRQRPGEKLFF. Written as DNA, the CDR3 is TGTGCCAGCAGCCCACGACAGAGACCCGGGGAAAAACTGTTTTTT.

The chain links TRBV5-1 to TRBJ2-3; 9 positions agree with TRBD1. Germline V gene sequence: CDR1 SGHRS, CDR2 YFSETQ. V was clipped by 3 bases and J by 1 base; unmatched bases: 3. The CDR3 sequence is 15 residues long. CDR3: CASSSTGGGTDTQYF. The DNA for the CDR3 is TGCGCCAGCAGCTCGACAGGGGGAGGCACAGATACGCAGTATTTT.

The chain carries TRBV5-4 and TRBJ2-3; 11 bases line up with TRBD2. Losses at the gene ends were 0 bases for V and 2 bases for J; bases not matched to a gene: 5. Germline CDR1 reads SGHNT; CDR2 reads YYREEE (reference sequence). The CDR3 spans 17 residues. The CDR3 coding sequence is TGTGCCAGCAGCTTGGGGCTAGCGGGGGGAGACACAGATACGCAGTATTTT. Translation: CASSLGLAGGDTDTQYF.